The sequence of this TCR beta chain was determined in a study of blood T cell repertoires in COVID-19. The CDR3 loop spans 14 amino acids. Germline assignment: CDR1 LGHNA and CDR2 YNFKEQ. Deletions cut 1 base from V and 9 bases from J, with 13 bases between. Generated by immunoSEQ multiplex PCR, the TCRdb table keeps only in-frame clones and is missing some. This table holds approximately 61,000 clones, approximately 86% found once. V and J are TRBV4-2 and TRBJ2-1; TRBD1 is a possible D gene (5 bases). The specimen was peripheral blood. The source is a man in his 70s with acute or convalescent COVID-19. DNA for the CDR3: TGTGCCAGCAGCCAAGGGCTCAGGGTGATTGAGCAGTTCTTC. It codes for CASSQGLRVIEQFF.